This T cell receptor beta chain was recovered during a study of shared clonotypes between healthy human individuals. General study results and limits: It was observed that roughly 5% of naive CD4 clonotypes were shared across several donors.

As concerns this clone: The antigen is undetermined.

Clones were read by immunoSEQ multiplex PCR, and TCRdb kept only the in-frame ones, dropping some. The sample lists 850,000 to 1,100,000 clones, 70% to 85% occurring once. All participating donors were Caucasian adults from Nashville, Tennessee. Germline V gene lookup returns CDR1 SGHKS and CDR2 YYEKEE (reference sequence). The CDR3 is 16 amino acids. The ends lost 0 bases at V and 3 bases at J; junction bases unmatched: 4. The source material was memory CD4+ T cells from PBMCs. Stated subset: CD45RA-negative fraction. V is TRBV5-5 and J is TRBJ2-1; 9 positions agree with TRBD2. The source of this sequence is a man aged 18 to 30 in good health. Some clones in this sample may be carry-over from other donors' samples. The CDR3 sequence: CASSLEPSGDYNEQFF. The CDR3 coding sequence is TGTGCCAGCAGCTTGGAGCCTAGCGGGGACTACAATGAGCAGTTCTTC.